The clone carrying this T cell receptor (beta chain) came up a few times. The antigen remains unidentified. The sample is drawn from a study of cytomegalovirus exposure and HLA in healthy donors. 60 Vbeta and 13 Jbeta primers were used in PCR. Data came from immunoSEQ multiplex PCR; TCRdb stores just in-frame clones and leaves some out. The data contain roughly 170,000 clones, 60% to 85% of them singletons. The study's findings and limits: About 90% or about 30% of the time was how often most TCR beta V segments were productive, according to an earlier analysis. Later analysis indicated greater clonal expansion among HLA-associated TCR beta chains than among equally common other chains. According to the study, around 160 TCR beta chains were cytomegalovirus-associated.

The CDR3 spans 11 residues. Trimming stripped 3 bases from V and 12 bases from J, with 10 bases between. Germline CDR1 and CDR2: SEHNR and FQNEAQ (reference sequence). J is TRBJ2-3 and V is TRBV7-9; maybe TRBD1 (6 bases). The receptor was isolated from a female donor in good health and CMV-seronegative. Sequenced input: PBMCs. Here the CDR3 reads CASSFQGSQYF. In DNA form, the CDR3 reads TGTGCCAGCAGCTTTCAGGGGAGTCAGTATTTT.